This T cell receptor (beta chain) stems from a study of blood T cell repertoires in COVID-19. Study context: The study drew acute and convalescent COVID-19 samples from the United States, Italy and Spain. T cells, B-cell-depleted T cells, or PBMCs provided the cDNA or gDNA that served as material.

In the source study's methods: Scientists estimated how many nucleated cells there were by amplifying reference gene primers. The table came from immunoSEQ multiplex PCR; TCRdb's copy has only in-frame clones and leaves some out. That table furnishes V, J and clone size, whereas the DNA furnished D and trimming. There are 80,000 to 100,000 clones in the sample; roughly 70% occur only once, and less than 5% lies in the top ten. This sequence originates from a man aged 65 to 79 with COVID-19, enrolled during active disease. The sample was peripheral blood.

The CDR3 DNA is TGTGCCAGCAGCTTAGGATTGGGGGCCATTAATGAAAAACTGTTTTTT. Translated, it gives CASSLGLGAINEKLFF. This chain uses TRBV7-8 with TRBJ1-4; possibly TRBD1 for D (6 bases). The CDR3 is 16 residues long. Per the germline V gene, CDR1 is SGHVS and CDR2 is FQNEAQ. The V end was cut by 1 base, the J end by 4 bases, with 13 bases between.